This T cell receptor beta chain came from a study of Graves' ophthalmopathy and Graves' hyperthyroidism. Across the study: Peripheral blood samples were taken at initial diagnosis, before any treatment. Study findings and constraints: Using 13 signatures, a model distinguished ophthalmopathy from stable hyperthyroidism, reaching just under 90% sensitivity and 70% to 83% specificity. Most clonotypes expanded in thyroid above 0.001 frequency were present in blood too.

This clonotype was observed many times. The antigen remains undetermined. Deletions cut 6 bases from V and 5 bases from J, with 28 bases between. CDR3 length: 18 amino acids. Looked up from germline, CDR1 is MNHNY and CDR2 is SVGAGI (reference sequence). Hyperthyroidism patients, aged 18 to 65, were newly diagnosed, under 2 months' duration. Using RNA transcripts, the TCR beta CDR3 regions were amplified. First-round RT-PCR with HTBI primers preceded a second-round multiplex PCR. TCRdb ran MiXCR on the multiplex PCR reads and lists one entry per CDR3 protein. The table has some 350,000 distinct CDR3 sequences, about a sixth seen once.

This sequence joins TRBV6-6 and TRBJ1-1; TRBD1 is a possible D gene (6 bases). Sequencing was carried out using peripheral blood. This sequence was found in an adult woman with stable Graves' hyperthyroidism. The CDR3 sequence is CASSLGSTGHLSGTEAFF. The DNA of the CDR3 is TGTGCCAGCAGCCTGGGTTCTACGGGACACCTATCGGGGACTGAAGCTTTCTTT.